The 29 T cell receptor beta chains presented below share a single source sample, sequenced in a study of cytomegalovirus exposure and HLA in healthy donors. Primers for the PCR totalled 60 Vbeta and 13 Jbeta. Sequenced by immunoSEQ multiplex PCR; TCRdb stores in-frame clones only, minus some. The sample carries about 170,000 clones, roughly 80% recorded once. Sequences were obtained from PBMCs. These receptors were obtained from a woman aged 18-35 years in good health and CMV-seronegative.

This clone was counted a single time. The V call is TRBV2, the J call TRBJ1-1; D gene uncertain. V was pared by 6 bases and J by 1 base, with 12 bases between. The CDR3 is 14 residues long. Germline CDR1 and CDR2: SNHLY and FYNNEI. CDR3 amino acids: CASRAGFRNTEAFF. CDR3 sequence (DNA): TGTGCCAGCAGGGCGGGGTTCCGGAACACTGAAGCTTTCTTT.

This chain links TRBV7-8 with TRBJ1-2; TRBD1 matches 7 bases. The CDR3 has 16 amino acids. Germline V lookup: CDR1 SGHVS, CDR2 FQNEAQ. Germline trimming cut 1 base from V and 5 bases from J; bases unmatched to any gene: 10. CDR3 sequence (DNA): TGTGCCAGCAGCTTAGGAACTAGGGACAGTGGATATGGCTACACCTTC. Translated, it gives CASSLGTRDSGYGYTF. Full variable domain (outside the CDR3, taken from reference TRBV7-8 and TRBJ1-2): GAGVSQSPRYKVAKRGQDVALRCDPISGHVSLFWYQQALGQGPEFLTYFQNEAQLDKSGLPSDRFFAERPEGSVSTLKIQRTQQEDSAVYLCASSLGTRDSGYGYTFGSGTRLTVV.

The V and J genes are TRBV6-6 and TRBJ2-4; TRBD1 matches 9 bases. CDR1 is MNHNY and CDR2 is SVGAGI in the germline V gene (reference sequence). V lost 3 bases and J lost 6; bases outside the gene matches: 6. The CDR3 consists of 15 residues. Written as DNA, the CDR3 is TGTGCCAGCAGTTATGGGACAGGGACGAGAAACATTCAGTACTTC. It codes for CASSYGTGTRNIQYF.

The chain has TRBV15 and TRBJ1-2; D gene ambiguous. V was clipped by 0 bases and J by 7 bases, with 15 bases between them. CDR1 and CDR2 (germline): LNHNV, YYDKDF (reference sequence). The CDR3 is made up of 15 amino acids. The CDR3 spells CATSRDRSGSPGYTF. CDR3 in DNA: TGTGCCACCAGCAGAGACCGGTCCGGGTCTCCTGGCTACACCTTC.

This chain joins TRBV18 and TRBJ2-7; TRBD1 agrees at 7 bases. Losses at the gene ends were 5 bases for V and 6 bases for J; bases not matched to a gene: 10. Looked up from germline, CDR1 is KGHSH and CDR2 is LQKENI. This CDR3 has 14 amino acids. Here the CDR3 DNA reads TGTGCCAGCTCATCCCCTAGGGGGCTCTTCGAGCAGTACTTC. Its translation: CASSSPRGLFEQYF.

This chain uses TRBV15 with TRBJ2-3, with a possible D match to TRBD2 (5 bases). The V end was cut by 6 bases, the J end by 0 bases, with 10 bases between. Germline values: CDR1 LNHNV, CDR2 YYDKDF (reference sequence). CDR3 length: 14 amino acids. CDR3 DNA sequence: TGTGCCACCAGTCCCGAGCGGAGCACAGATACGCAGTATTTT. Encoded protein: CATSPERSTDTQYF.

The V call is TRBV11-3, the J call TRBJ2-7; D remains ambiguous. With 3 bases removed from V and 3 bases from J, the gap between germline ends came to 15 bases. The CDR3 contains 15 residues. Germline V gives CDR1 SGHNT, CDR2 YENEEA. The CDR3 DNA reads TGTGCCAGCAGCTTGTTTCCCGAGCGCCACTACGAGCAGTACTTC. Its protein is CASSLFPERHYEQYF. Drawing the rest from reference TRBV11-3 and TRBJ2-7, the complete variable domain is EAGVVQSPRYKIIEKKQPVAFWCNPISGHNTLYWYLQNLGQGPELLIRYENEEAVDDSQLPKDRFSAERLKGVDSTLKIQPAELGDSAVYLCASSLFPERHYEQYFGPGTRLTVT.

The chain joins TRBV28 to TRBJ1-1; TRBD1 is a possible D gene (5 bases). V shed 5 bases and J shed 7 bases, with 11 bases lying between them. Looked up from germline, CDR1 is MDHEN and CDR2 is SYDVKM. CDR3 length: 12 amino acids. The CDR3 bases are TGTGCCAGCAGTCAGGGTAGTGGTGAAGCTTTCTTT. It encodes CASSQGSGEAFF.

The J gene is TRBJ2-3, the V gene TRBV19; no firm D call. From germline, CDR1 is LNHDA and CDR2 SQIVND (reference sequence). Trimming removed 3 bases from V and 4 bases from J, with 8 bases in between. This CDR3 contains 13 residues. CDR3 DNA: TGTGCCAGTAGTATTAGTCTGGCAGATACGCAGTATTTT. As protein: CASSISLADTQYF.

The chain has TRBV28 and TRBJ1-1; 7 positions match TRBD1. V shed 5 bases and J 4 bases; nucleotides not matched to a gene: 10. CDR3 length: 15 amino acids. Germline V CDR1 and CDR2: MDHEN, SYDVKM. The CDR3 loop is CASSPLDRVATEAFF. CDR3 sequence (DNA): TGTGCCAGCAGTCCCCTCGACAGGGTGGCCACTGAAGCTTTCTTT.

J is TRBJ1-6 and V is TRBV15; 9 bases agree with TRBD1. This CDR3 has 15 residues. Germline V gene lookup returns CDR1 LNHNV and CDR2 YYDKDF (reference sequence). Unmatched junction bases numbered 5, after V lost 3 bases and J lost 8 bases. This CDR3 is CATSRPGQGDSPLHF. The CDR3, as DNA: TGTGCCACCAGCAGGCCGGGACAGGGTGATTCACCCCTCCACTTT.

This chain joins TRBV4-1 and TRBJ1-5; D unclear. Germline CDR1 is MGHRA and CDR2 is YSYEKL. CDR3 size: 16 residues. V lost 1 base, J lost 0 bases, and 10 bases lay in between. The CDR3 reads CASSQANIDSNQPQHF. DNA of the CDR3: TGCGCCAGCAGCCAAGCGAACATCGATAGCAATCAGCCCCAGCATTTT.

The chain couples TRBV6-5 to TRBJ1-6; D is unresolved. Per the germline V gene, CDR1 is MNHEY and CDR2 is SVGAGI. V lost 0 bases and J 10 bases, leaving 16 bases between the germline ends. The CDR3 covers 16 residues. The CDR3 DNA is TGTGCCAGCAGTTACTCGATGAGCGGCCGGGCATCACCCCTCCACTTT. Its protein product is CASSYSMSGRASPLHF.

The CDR3 here is CASSEEAGGGANEQFF. The CDR3 bases are TGTGCCAGCAGTGAAGAAGCGGGAGGTGGAGCCAATGAGCAGTTCTTC. V and J are TRBV6-1 and TRBJ2-1; 9 bases map to TRBD2. Trimming at V came to 1 base and at J to 6 bases, leaving 7 bases not matched to a gene. From germline, CDR1 is MNHNS and CDR2 SASEGT. The CDR3 extends over 16 amino acids.

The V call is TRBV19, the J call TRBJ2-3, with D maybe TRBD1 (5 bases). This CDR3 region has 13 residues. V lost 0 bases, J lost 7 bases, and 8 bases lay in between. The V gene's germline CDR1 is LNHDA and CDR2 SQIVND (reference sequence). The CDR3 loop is CASSIDQGYTQYF. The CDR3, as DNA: TGTGCCAGTAGTATAGATCAGGGATATACGCAGTATTTT.

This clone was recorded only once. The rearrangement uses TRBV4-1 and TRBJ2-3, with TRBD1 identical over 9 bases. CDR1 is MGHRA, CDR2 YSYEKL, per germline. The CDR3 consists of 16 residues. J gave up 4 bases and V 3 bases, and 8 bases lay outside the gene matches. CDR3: CASSQAGTGFADTQYF. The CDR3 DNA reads TGCGCCAGCAGCCAGGCCGGGACAGGGTTCGCAGATACGCAGTATTTT.

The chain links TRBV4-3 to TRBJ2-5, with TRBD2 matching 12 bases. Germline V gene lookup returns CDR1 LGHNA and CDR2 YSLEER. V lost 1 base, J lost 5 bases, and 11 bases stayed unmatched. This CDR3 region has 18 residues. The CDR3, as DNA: TGCGCCAGCAGCCAAGGGACTAGCGGGACTATTTGGGTTGAGACCCAGTACTTC. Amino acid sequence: CASSQGTSGTIWVETQYF.

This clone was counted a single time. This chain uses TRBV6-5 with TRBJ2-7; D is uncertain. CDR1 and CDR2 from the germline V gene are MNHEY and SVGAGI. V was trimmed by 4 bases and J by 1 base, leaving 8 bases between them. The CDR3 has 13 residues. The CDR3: CASSSTNSYEQYF. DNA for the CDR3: TGTGCCAGCAGTTCGACAAATTCCTACGAGCAGTACTTC.

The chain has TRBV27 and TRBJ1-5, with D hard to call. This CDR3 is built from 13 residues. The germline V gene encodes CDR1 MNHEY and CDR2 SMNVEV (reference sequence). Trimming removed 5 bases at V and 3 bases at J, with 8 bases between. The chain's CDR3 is CASSALYNQPQHF. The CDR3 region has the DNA TGTGCCAGCAGTGCCCTATACAATCAGCCCCAGCATTTT.

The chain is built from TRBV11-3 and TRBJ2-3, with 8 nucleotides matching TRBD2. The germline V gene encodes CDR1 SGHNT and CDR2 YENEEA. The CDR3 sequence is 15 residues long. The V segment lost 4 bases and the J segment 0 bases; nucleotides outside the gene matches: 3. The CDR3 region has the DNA TGTGCCAGCAGCTCCACTAGCGGAAGCACAGATACGCAGTATTTT. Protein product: CASSSTSGSTDTQYF.

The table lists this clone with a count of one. Written as DNA, the CDR3 is TGTGCCTGGAGGGACAGGGCCCAAGAGACCCAGTACTTC. The encoded protein is CAWRDRAQETQYF. This chain connects TRBV30 to TRBJ2-5, with 8 bases aligning to TRBD1. Germline V gene lookup returns CDR1 GTSNPN and CDR2 SVGIG (reference sequence). The CDR3 covers 13 residues. V shed 3 bases and J 1 base; nucleotides not matched to a gene: 1.

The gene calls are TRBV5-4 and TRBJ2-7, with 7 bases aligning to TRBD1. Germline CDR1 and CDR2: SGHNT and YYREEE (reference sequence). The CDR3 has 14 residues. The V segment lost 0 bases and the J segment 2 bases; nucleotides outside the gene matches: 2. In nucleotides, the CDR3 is TGTGCCAGCAGCTTGGCCGGGACAGCCTACGAGCAGTACTTC. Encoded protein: CASSLAGTAYEQYF.

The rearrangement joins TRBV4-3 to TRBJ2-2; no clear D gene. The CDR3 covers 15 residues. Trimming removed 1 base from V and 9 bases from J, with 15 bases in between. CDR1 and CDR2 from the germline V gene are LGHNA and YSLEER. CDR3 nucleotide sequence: TGCGCCAGCAGCCAAGGATTGTTCGCGCGTAGGGAGCTGTTTTTT. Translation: CASSQGLFARRELFF.

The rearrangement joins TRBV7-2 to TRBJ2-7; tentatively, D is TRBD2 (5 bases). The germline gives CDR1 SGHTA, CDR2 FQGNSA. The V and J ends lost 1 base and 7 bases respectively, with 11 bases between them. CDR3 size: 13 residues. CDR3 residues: CASSLGSPGEQYF. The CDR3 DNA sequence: TGTGCCAGCAGCTTAGGGTCGCCGGGAGAGCAGTACTTC.

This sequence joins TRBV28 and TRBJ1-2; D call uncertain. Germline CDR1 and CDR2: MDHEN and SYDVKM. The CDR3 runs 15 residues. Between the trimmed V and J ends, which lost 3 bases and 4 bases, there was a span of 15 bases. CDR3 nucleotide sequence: TGTGCCAGCAGTTTCGCTGGGGAGACTCCCTATGGCTACACCTTC. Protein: CASSFAGETPYGYTF.

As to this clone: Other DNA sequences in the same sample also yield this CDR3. The CDR3 DNA reads as TGTGCCAGCAAAGGGGCTTTCTACCGGCCTGAAGCTTTCTTT. Amino acids: CASKGAFYRPEAFF. The chain uses TRBV28 and TRBJ1-1; weak D call: TRBD1 (5 bases). The length of the CDR3 is 14 residues. CDR1 and CDR2 from the germline V gene are MDHEN and SYDVKM. Trimming cost V 7 bases and J 6 bases, with 18 bases left between them.

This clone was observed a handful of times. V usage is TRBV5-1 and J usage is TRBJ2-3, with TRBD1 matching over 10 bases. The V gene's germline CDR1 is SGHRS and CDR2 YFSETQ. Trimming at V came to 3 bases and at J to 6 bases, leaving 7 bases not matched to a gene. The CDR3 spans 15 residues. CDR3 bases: TGCGCCAGCAGCTCCTCCGGGACAGGGGCGGATACGCAGTATTTT. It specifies CASSSSGTGADTQYF.

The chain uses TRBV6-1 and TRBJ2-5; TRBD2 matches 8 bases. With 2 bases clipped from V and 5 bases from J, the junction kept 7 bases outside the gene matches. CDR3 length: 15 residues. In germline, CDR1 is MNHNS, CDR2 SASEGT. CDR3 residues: CASSEQLAAGETQYF. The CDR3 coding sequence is TGTGCCAGCAGTGAACAACTAGCGGCCGGCGAGACCCAGTACTTC.

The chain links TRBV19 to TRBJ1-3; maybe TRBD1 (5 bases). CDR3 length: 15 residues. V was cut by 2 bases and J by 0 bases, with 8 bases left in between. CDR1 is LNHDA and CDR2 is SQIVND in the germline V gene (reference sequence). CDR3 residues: CASSIRGSSGNTIYF. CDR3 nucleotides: TGTGCCAGTAGTATACGGGGGAGCTCTGGAAACACCATATATTTT.